Each of the 8 T cell receptor beta chains below was sequenced from the same sample in a study of blood T cell repertoires in COVID-19. Sequencing was performed with immunoSEQ multiplex PCR; in TCRdb, only in-frame clones are kept and a portion is missing. The sample carries roughly 60,000 clones, over 75% recorded once. Sequenced input: peripheral blood. The receptor source for this set is a woman over 75 with acute or convalescent COVID-19.

This sequence joins TRBV14 and TRBJ2-5; weak D call: TRBD2 (5 bases). V was cut by 1 base and J by 4 bases, with 13 bases left in between. Germline lookup yields CDR1 SGHDN and CDR2 FVKESK. The CDR3 is 15 amino acids. In DNA form, the CDR3 reads TGTGCCAGCAGCCAAGCGGGGTCTTGGGGAGAGACCCAGTACTTC. Amino acids: CASSQAGSWGETQYF.

The CDR3 DNA reads TGTGCCAGCAGTTTAGGTAACCAGGGGGTGGATACGCAGTATTTT. It is translated as CASSLGNQGVDTQYF. This chain links TRBV27 with TRBJ2-3, with 7 bases that match TRBD1. Germline V gene lookup returns CDR1 MNHEY and CDR2 SMNVEV (reference sequence). V shed 2 bases and J 6 bases; nucleotides not matched to a gene: 8. The CDR3 length is 15 residues.

The chain links TRBV21-1 to TRBJ1-1. TRBV21-1 is a pseudogene locus. The length of the CDR3 is 15 residues. The CDR3 coding sequence is TGTGCCAGCAGCAAGCCCGCAGGGAGGGCCACTGAAGCTTTCTTT. Protein: CASSKPAGRATEAFF.

This clone came up once. V gene TRBV3-1 (or the pseudogene TRBV3-2) combines with J gene TRBJ2-3, with a tentative D call TRBD2 (5 bases). The CDR3 contains 17 residues. Germline V lookup: CDR1 LGHDT, CDR2 YNNKEL (reference sequence). V was shortened by 0 bases and J by 0 bases, with 13 bases between the two germline ends. CDR3 amino acids: CASSQDFQRASTDTQYF. As DNA, the CDR3 is TGTGCCAGCAGCCAAGATTTCCAGAGGGCGAGCACAGATACGCAGTATTTT.

V and J are TRBV7-6 and TRBJ2-2, with D possibly being TRBD2 (6 bases). This CDR3 is 16 amino acids long. Germline V gene data show CDR1 as SGHVS and CDR2 as FNYEAQ. Between the trimmed V and J ends, which lost 5 bases and 2 bases, there was a span of 15 bases. CDR3: CASSLGGGTNTGELFF. In DNA form, the CDR3 reads TGTGCCAGCAGCCTGGGGGGAGGAACTAACACCGGGGAGCTGTTTTTT.

This chain uses TRBV7-3 with TRBJ1-1, with D maybe TRBD1 (6 bases). The CDR3 loop spans 14 amino acids. The V end lost 4 bases, the J end lost 2 bases, and 11 bases lay between the germline ends. Germline lookup yields CDR1 SGHTA and CDR2 FQGTGA. CDR3 region: CASSSQGSNTEAFF. Written as DNA, the CDR3 is TGTGCCAGCAGCTCACAGGGTTCCAACACTGAAGCTTTCTTT.

The rearrangement uses TRBV9 and TRBJ2-1, with a tentative D call TRBD2 (5 bases). The germline V and J ends were trimmed by 0 bases and 10 bases, with 11 bases remaining between them. The CDR3 length is 13 residues. CDR1 and CDR2 from the germline V gene are SGDLS and YYNGEE. The CDR3 nucleotides read TGTGCCAGCAGCGTAGACTGGCCTAGCGAGCAGTTCTTC. It translates to CASSVDWPSEQFF.

This sequence joins TRBV7-9 and TRBJ2-7, with TRBD2 matching 13 bases. J was trimmed by 6 bases and V by 3 bases; bases with no gene match: 5. CDR1 and CDR2 (germline): SEHNR, FQNEAQ (reference sequence). This CDR3 is 15 amino acids long. CDR3 sequence (DNA): TGTGCCAGCAGCTTGACCTGGACTAGCGGGAGCGAGCAGTACTTC. Translated: CASSLTWTSGSEQYF.